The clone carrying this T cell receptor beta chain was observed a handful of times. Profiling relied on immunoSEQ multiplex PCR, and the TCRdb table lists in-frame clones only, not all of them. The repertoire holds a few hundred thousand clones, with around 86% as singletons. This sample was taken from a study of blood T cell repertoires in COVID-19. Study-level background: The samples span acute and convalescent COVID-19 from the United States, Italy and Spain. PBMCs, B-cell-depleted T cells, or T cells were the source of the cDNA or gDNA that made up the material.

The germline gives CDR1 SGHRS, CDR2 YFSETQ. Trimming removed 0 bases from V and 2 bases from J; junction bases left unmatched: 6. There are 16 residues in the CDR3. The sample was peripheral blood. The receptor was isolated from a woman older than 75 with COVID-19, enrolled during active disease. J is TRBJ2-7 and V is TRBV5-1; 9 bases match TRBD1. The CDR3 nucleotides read TGCGCCAGCAGCTTGGACGTAGGGACAGGGACCTACGAGCAGTACTTC. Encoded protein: CASSLDVGTGTYEQYF.